The rows below give T cell receptor beta chains drawn from one sample of a study of shared clonotypes between healthy human individuals. Libraries were prepared by immunoSEQ multiplex PCR; TCRdb keeps only in-frame clonotypes and omits some of them. The sample has about 2.1 million clones; just under 95% are singletons. What was sequenced was naive CD8+ T cells from PBMCs. Source of these receptors: a man younger than 30 in good health. Some clones in this sample may be carry-over from other donors' samples. The CDR3 runs from the conserved cysteine through the conserved F or W. D genes are given only for firm matches. For some rows the clone size is stated as once, few or many, or as a class when expanded; others skip it.

D: TRBD1
J: TRBJ2-1
size: -
V: TRBV27
DNA: TGTGCCAGCAGTTCCGACAGGGATTACAATGAGCAGTTCTTC
CDR3: CASSSDRDYNEQFF

D: -
J: TRBJ2-5
size: -
V: TRBV19
DNA: TGTGCCAGTAGTATATTGCCCCGACAGACCCAGTACTTC
CDR3: CASSILPRQTQYF

D: -
J: TRBJ2-7
size: -
V: TRBV9
DNA: TGTGCCAGCAGTCCTAGGGGGGACAGCTCCTACGAGCAGTACTTC
CDR3: CASSPRGDSSYEQYF

D: TRBD2
J: TRBJ2-7
size: -
V: TRBV13
DNA: TGTGCCAGCAGCCCGGGCCCTAGCGGGAGCTACGAGCAGTACTTC
CDR3: CASSPGPSGSYEQYF

D: -
J: TRBJ1-1
size: -
V: TRBV10-3
DNA: TGTGCCATCAGTGAGGCGGGGAACACTGAAGCTTTCTTT
CDR3: CAISEAGNTEAFF

D: -
J: TRBJ2-2
size: -
V: TRBV9
DNA: TGTGCCAGCAGCTTCGGAAGGGGGCGGGAAAACGATCCCGGGGAGCTGTTTTTT
CDR3: CASSFGRGRENDPGELFF

D: -
J: TRBJ2-7
size: -
V: TRBV10-3
DNA: TGTGCCATCAGTGAGTCGCTGGACAGCAATTACGAGCAGTACTTC
CDR3: CAISESLDSNYEQYF

D: -
J: TRBJ2-7
size: -
V: TRBV7-9
DNA: TGTGCCAGCAGCCCTCCACCGGGGGCCGCCGAGCAGTACTTC
CDR3: CASSPPPGAAEQYF

D: TRBD1
J: TRBJ2-7
size: -
V: TRBV27
DNA: TGTGCCAGCAGTTCCCGGGACAGGGCCCTGGGGGAGCAGTACTTC
CDR3: CASSSRDRALGEQYF

D: -
J: TRBJ1-2
size: -
V: TRBV15
DNA: TGTGCCACCAGCAGGGGGCCCGGTTCGCTGGACGGCTACACCTTC
CDR3: CATSRGPGSLDGYTF

D: -
J: TRBJ1-3
size: -
V: TRBV27
DNA: TGTGCCAGCAGTCAGGCAGGGTTGGCGCACACCATATATTTT
CDR3: CASSQAGLAHTIYF

D: -
J: TRBJ2-1
size: -
V: TRBV30
DNA: TGTGCCTGGAGCGTCGGGGCGAAAGGCAATGAGCAGTTCTTC
CDR3: CAWSVGAKGNEQFF

D: -
J: TRBJ2-7
size: -
V: TRBV27
DNA: TGTGCCAGCAGCATGCGGGACTCAAGGTATGAGCAGTACTTC
CDR3: CASSMRDSRYEQYF

D: -
J: TRBJ2-1
size: -
V: TRBV27
DNA: TGTGCCAGCAGTTACCGGACCGGCAATGAGCAGTTCTTC
CDR3: CASSYRTGNEQFF

D: -
J: TRBJ1-1
size: -
V: TRBV19
DNA: TGTGCCAGTAGTCACACCGATTGGGAACCCAACACTGAAGCTTTCTTT
CDR3: CASSHTDWEPNTEAFF

D: TRBD1
J: TRBJ1-2
size: -
V: TRBV28
DNA: TGTGCCAGCAGTTTAATTCAGGGGGCGGTTGATGGCTACACCTTC
CDR3: CASSLIQGAVDGYTF

D: -
J: TRBJ2-7
size: -
V: TRBV29-1
DNA: TGCAGCGTTGCCACTAGGGAGGACTACGAGCAGTACTTC
CDR3: CSVATREDYEQYF

D: -
J: TRBJ1-5
size: -
V: TRBV6-5
DNA: TGTGCCAGCAGCCCGATACATAGCAATCAGCCCCAGCATTTT
CDR3: CASSPIHSNQPQHF

D: TRBD2
J: TRBJ2-1
size: -
V: TRBV9
DNA: TGTGCCAGCAGCCGCAGGCCGGGACTAGCGGTCAATGAGCAGTTCTTC
CDR3: CASSRRPGLAVNEQFF

D: TRBD1
J: TRBJ2-2
size: -
V: TRBV7-3
DNA: TGTGCCAGCAGCTTGAGGACAGGGACGCCGTGGGACGGGGAGCTGTTTTTT
CDR3: CASSLRTGTPWDGELFF

D: -
J: TRBJ2-5
size: once
V: TRBV6-5
DNA: TGTGCCAGCAGTTATGGCCAGGGGGAGACCCAGTACTTC
CDR3: CASSYGQGETQYF

D: TRBD1
J: TRBJ2-7
size: -
V: TRBV4-1
DNA: TGCGCCAGCAGCCAAGGACCGGGACAGAGCTCCTACGAGCAGTACTTC
CDR3: CASSQGPGQSSYEQYF

D: TRBD2
J: TRBJ2-7
size: -
V: TRBV5-5
DNA: TGTGCCAGCAGCTTGAGGGAGGGGTACGAGCAGTACTTC
CDR3: CASSLREGYEQYF

D: -
J: TRBJ2-3
size: -
V: TRBV5-8
DNA: TGTGCCAGCAGCCTTCCGGTCCCCCGGGGAGATACGCAGTATTTT
CDR3: CASSLPVPRGDTQYF

D: -
J: TRBJ1-4
size: -
V: TRBV6-1
DNA: TGTGCCAGCAGCGTAAGGCCTGGTCTGGGGGAAAAACTGTTTTTT
CDR3: CASSVRPGLGEKLFF

D: -
J: TRBJ2-7
size: -
V: TRBV27
DNA: TGTGCCAGCAGTTCCTCCGGGGCCGGCCCCGGGACGCAGTACTTC
CDR3: CASSSSGAGPGTQYF

D: -
J: TRBJ2-2
size: -
V: TRBV9
DNA: TGTGCCAGCAGCGTAGATGGCGGGACGAGGGCCGGGGAGCTGTTTTTT
CDR3: CASSVDGGTRAGELFF

D: TRBD1
J: TRBJ1-2
size: once
V: TRBV28
DNA: TGTGCCAGCAGCTATGGACAGGGGGCGCGGTATGGCTACACCTTC
CDR3: CASSYGQGARYGYTF

D: -
J: TRBJ2-2
size: -
V: TRBV7-3
DNA: TGTGCCAGCAGCTTCGGTTCCGGGGAGCTGTTTTTT
CDR3: CASSFGSGELFF

D: -
J: TRBJ2-5
size: -
V: TRBV9
DNA: TGTGCCAGCAGCGGGTCATTAGGGGAGACCCAGTACTTC
CDR3: CASSGSLGETQYF

D: -
J: TRBJ2-7
size: -
V: TRBV5-4
DNA: TGTGCCAGCAGCCCCCGGGGCGGTTACTACGAGCAGTACTTC
CDR3: CASSPRGGYYEQYF

D: -
J: TRBJ2-1
size: -
V: TRBV19
DNA: TGTGCCACCGGAGGGTTTTCCTACAATGAGCAGTTCTTC
CDR3: CATGGFSYNEQFF

D: -
J: TRBJ2-2
size: -
V: TRBV7-8
DNA: TGTGCCAGCAGCTTTGTCAGGGTGGAAACCGGGGAGCTGTTTTTT
CDR3: CASSFVRVETGELFF

D: -
J: TRBJ2-7
size: -
V: TRBV27
DNA: TGTGCCAGCAGTCCTAGACAGTTCGCTACCTACGAGCAGTACTTC
CDR3: CASSPRQFATYEQYF

D: -
J: TRBJ1-1
size: -
V: TRBV19
DNA: TGTGCCAGTAGTCTAACTCCAAGTTGGAACACTGAAGCTTTCTTT
CDR3: CASSLTPSWNTEAFF

D: TRBD1
J: TRBJ1-1
size: -
V: TRBV4-3
DNA: TGCGCCAGCAGTTCCTGGACAGGGAGACTCGACACTGAAGCTTTCTTT
CDR3: CASSSWTGRLDTEAFF

D: TRBD2
J: TRBJ2-7
size: -
V: TRBV19
DNA: TGTGCCAGTAGACCCGGGACTAGCGGGGGCTACGAGCAGTACTTC
CDR3: CASRPGTSGGYEQYF

D: TRBD2
J: TRBJ2-7
size: -
V: TRBV29-1
DNA: TGCAGCGTACTTAGCGGGAGGGCCTACGAGCAGTACTTC
CDR3: CSVLSGRAYEQYF

D: -
J: TRBJ1-2
size: -
V: TRBV7-2
DNA: TGTGCCAGCAGCTCACGGGGCGGTGGCTACACCTTC
CDR3: CASSSRGGGYTF

D: -
J: TRBJ2-7
size: -
V: TRBV28
DNA: TGTGCCAGCAGCCTACACCGGACCTACGAGCAGTACTTC
CDR3: CASSLHRTYEQYF

D: -
J: TRBJ2-7
size: -
V: TRBV7-9
DNA: TGTGCCAGCAGCTCTATGGGAAGCCCCCGAGTTGGCGAGCAGTACTTC
CDR3: CASSSMGSPRVGEQYF

D: -
J: TRBJ2-5
size: -
V: TRBV7-8
DNA: TGTGCCAGCAGCCCGCGCCCCGGCCAGTTACAAGAGACCCAGTACTTC
CDR3: CASSPRPGQLQETQYF

D: TRBD2
J: TRBJ2-7
size: -
V: TRBV15
DNA: TGTGCCACCAGCAGGGCTAGCGGGGGCTTGGGCGAGCAGTACTTC
CDR3: CATSRASGGLGEQYF

D: TRBD2
J: TRBJ2-2
size: -
V: TRBV25-1
DNA: TGTGCCAGCAGTGAAGGGACTAGCCCTGCCACCGGGGAGCTGTTTTTT
CDR3: CASSEGTSPATGELFF